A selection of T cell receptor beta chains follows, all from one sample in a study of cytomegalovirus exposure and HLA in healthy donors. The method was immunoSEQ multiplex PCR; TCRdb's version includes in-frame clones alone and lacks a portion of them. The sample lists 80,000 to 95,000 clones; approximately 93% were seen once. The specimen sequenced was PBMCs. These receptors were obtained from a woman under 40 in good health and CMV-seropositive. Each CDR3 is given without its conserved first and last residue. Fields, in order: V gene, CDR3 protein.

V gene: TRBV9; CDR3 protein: ASSVGLARSTDTQY
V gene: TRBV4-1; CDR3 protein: ASSQGVFSSYEQY
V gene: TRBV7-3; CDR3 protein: ASSPSGGAETQY
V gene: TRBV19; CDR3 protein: ASSITGTIGNTIY
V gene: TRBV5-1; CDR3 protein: ASSPGLAGDTNTGELF
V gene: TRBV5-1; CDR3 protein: ASSKGQAGYEQY
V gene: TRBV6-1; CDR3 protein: ASSEMGLVNTGELF
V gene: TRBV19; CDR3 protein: ASSMDSSVYEQY
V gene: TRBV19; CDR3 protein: ASSIYGSAVGAGELF
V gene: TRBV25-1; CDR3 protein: ASSEWGDEQF
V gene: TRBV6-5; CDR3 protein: ASKTSANTGELF
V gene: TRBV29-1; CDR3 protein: SVSLSSGTRSYNEQF
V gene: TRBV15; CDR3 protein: ATSRDPSEQY
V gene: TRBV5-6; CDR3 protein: ASIQGGYNYGYT
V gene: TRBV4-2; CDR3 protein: ASSQGTGAPTNEKLF
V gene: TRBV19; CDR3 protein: ASRSTGSGAYEQY
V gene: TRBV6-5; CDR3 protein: ASSYSAGSYEQY
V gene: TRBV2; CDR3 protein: ASSGYGLAGEGERTDTQY
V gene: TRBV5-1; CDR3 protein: ASSLVQGVAQY
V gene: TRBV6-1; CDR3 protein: ASSARGQPDTEAF